What follows is one T cell receptor (beta chain) and its context. Original analysis: Quantification of nucleated cells was approximated via reference gene primer amplification. This table comes from immunoSEQ multiplex PCR, and its TCRdb copy is limited to in-frame clones, with some not included. The V and J calls and clone size were taken over from that table, and D and trimming were inferred from the DNA. The sample lists tens of thousands of clones, 89% occurring once. This entry is derived from a study of blood T cell repertoires in COVID-19. Study in general: Sites across the United States, Italy and Spain contributed samples from acute and convalescent COVID-19. The analysed material was cDNA or gDNA that came from T cells, B-cell-depleted T cells, or PBMCs.

Losses at the gene ends were 0 bases for V and 4 bases for J; bases not matched to a gene: 2. The CDR3 totals 15 residues. The germline V gene has CDR1 SGHRS and CDR2 YFSETQ. The rearrangement uses TRBV5-1 and TRBJ1-3; 9 nucleotides align to TRBD1. The receptor was isolated from a man between 60 and 75 years old with acute or convalescent COVID-19. Sequencing was performed on peripheral blood. CDR3 sequence (DNA): TGCGCCAGCAGCTTGGATGGGACAGGGGGAAACACCATATATTTT. Protein product: CASSLDGTGGNTIYF.